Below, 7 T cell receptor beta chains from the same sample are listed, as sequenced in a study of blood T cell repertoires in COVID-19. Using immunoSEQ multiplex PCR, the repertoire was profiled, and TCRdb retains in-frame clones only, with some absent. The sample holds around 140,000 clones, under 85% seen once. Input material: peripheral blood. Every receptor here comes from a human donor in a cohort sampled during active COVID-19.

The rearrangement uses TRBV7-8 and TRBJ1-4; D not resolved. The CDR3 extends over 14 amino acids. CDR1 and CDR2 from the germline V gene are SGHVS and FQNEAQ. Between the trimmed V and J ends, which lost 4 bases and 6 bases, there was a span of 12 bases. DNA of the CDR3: TGTGCCAGCAGCTCGAACGCGGGGTATGAAAAACTGTTTTTT. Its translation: CASSSNAGYEKLFF.

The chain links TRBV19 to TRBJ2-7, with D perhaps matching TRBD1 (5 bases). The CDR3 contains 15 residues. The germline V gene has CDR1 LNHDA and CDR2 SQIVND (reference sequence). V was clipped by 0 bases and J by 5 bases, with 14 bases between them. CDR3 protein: CASSIDRRGVNEQYF. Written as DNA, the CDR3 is TGTGCCAGTAGTATAGATCGTAGGGGCGTAAACGAGCAGTACTTC. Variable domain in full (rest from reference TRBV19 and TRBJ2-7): DGGITQSPKYLFRKEGQNVTLSCEQNLNHDAMYWYRQDPGQGLRLIYYSQIVNDFQKGDIAEGYSVSREKKESFPLTVTSAQKNPTAFYLCASSIDRRGVNEQYFGPGTRLTVT.

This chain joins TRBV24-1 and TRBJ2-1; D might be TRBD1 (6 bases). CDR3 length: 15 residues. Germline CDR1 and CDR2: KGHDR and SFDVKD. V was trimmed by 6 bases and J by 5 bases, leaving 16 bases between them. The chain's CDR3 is CATSSRGTGHNEQFF. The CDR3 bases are TGTGCCACCAGTTCGAGGGGGACGGGCCACAATGAGCAGTTCTTC.

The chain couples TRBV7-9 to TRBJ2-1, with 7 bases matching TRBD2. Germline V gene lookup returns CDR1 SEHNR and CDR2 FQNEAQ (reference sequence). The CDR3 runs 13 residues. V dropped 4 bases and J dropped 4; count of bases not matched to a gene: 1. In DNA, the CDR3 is TGTGCCAGCAGCTCCGGGGGGTACAATGAGCAGTTCTTC. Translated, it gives CASSSGGYNEQFF.

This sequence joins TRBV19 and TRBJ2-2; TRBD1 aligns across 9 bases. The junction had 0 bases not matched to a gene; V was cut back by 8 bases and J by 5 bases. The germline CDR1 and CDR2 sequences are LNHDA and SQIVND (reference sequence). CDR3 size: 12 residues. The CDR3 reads CASGQGTGELFF. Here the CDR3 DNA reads TGTGCCAGTGGACAGGGGACCGGGGAGCTGTTTTTT.

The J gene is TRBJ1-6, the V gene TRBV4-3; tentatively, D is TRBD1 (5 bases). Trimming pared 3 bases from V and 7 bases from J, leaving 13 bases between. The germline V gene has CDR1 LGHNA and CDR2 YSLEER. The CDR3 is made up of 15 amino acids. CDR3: CASSQMMGRNSPLHF. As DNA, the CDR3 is TGCGCCAGCAGCCAGATGATGGGGCGGAATTCACCCCTCCACTTT.

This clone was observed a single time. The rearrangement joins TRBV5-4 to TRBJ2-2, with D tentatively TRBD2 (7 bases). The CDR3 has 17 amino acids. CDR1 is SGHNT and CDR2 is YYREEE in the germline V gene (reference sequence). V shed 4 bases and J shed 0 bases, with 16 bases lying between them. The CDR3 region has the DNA TGTGCCAGCAGCCCAGGCGGGGGCACAGCGAACACCGGGGAGCTGTTTTTT. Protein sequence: CASSPGGGTANTGELFF.